This TCR beta chain stems from a study of T cells in localized non-small cell lung cancer. This table comes from immunoSEQ multiplex PCR, and its TCRdb copy is limited to in-frame clones, with some not included. The table records under 40,000 clones, 82% of them present only once. J lost 0 bases, V lost 5 bases, and 11 bases had no gene match. From germline, CDR1 is SGHAT and CDR2 FQNNGV. The CDR3 has 18 amino acids. The starting material was peripheral blood, obtained before any cancer treatment. The TCR comes from a male donor older than 55 with stage III squamous cell lung carcinoma. The chain joins TRBV11-2 to TRBJ2-2, with 8 bases matching TRBD2. The CDR3 sequence is CASSPTLLAAANTGELFF. The DNA of the CDR3 is TGTGCCAGCAGCCCGACCCTACTAGCGGCAGCGAACACCGGGGAGCTGTTTTTT.